This TCR beta chain originates from a study of CD8 T cells in Susac syndrome. A quantity of roughly 0.5 to 1 ug RNA underwent reverse transcription using random hexamers. From the immunoSEQ multiplex PCR reads, TCRdb called clonotypes with MiXCR, one entry per CDR3 protein. The sample yields tens of thousands of distinct CDR3 sequences, roughly 95% seen once. Both CD4+ and CD8+ T cells were negatively isolated, and TEMRA cells underwent FACS enrichment. The V end was cut by 7 bases, the J end by 3 bases, with 25 bases between. Germline V lookup: CDR1 SGHTA, CDR2 FQGNSA. The CDR3 sequence is 17 residues long.

The sequenced sample was CD4+ T cells from PBMCs. V usage is TRBV7-2 and J usage is TRBJ2-7, with TRBD1 as a possible D gene (6 bases). This receptor was identified in a human donor with multiple sclerosis. Here the CDR3 DNA reads TGTGCCAGCACCACTAAGAAAAGAACACAGGGTCTCTACGAGCAGTACTTC. Residues: CASTTKKRTQGLYEQYF.